Given below is one TCR beta chain in context. What it binds is unknown. The data stem from a study of CD8+ T cells in alopecia areata. Punch biopsies of lesional scalp, plus peripheral blood, were taken from alopecia areata patients. Study-wide results and limits: Lesional scalp, notably in alopecia totalis/universalis, had clonality above that of normal scalp.

Following RNA extraction, reverse transcription yielded cDNA that acted as the sequencing template. The method was immunoSEQ multiplex PCR; TCRdb's version includes in-frame clones alone and lacks a portion of them. The table shows about 15,000 clones, with more than 50% occurring only once. The CDR3 length is 12 residues. The chain recombines TRBV21-1 with TRBJ2-7. TRBV21-1 is a recognized pseudogene. The material sequenced was skin. This receptor was taken from a human donor with alopecia areata. CDR3 region: CASSKSNHEQYF. CDR3 coding DNA: TGTGCCAGCAGCAAAAGTAACCACGAGCAGTACTTC.